These 22 T cell receptor beta chains originate from one sample sequenced in a study of blood T cell repertoires in COVID-19. Using immunoSEQ multiplex PCR, the repertoire was profiled, and TCRdb retains in-frame clones only, with some absent. The sample has 200,000 to 250,000 clones; just under 85% are singletons. Sequencing was carried out using PBMCs or T cells enriched from blood (not recorded which). The receptors stem from a middle-aged man who had recovered from COVID-19.

This sequence joins TRBV15 and TRBJ1-6; 8 nucleotides match TRBD1. The CDR3 extends over 16 amino acids. CDR1 and CDR2 from the germline V gene are LNHNV and YYDKDF (reference sequence). J lost 10 bases, V lost 4 bases, and 12 bases had no gene match. The CDR3 loop reads CATSKQGADRVSPLHF. CDR3 DNA: TGTGCCACCAGCAAGCAGGGGGCCGATCGTGTCTCACCCCTCCACTTT.

Concerning this clone: The sample contains more than one DNA sequence encoding this CDR3. The rearrangement uses TRBV28 and TRBJ1-2, with TRBD1 as a possible D gene (5 bases). Trimming took off 3 bases at V and 2 bases at J, with 7 bases between the two ends. The CDR3 is 13 amino acids. Germline-derived CDR1 and CDR2 are MDHEN and SYDVKM. The CDR3 region is CASSLGGNYGYTF. The DNA for the CDR3 is TGTGCCAGCAGTTTGGGGGGAAACTATGGCTACACCTTC.

In its sample, this clone was seen a few times. The chain has TRBV18 and TRBJ2-1, with 12 nucleotides matching TRBD2. This CDR3 contains 16 residues. Germline V gene data show CDR1 as KGHSH and CDR2 as LQKENI. The ends lost 3 bases at V and 3 bases at J; junction bases unmatched: 3. The CDR3 DNA reads TGTGCCAGCTCACCCCTGACTAGCGGGGGCTACAATGAGCAGTTCTTC. This gives the protein CASSPLTSGGYNEQFF. Combining the CDR3 with reference TRBV18 and TRBJ2-1 gives the whole variable domain NAGVMQNPRHLVRRRGQEARLRCSPMKGHSHVYWYRQLPEEGLKFMVYLQKENIIDESGMPKERFSAEFPKEGPSILRIQQVVRGDSAAYFCASSPLTSGGYNEQFFGPGTRLTVL.

The chain recombines TRBV6-5 with TRBJ1-2; perhaps TRBD1 as D (6 bases). The CDR3 loop spans 14 amino acids. V was trimmed by 5 bases and J by 6 bases, leaving 16 bases between them. CDR1 and CDR2 from the germline V gene are MNHEY and SVGAGI. The CDR3 loop reads CASSTAGALDGYTF. For the CDR3, the DNA is TGTGCCAGCAGTACAGCGGGGGCGTTGGATGGCTACACCTTC.

The V call is TRBV27, the J call TRBJ2-7; D uncertain. Germline values: CDR1 MNHEY, CDR2 SMNVEV (reference sequence). V was clipped by 4 bases and J by 1 base, with 14 bases between them. This CDR3 is built from 15 residues. The CDR3 region has the DNA TGTGCCAGCAGTTCCCAATCCAGCAGGTCCTACGAGCAGTACTTC. Its protein is CASSSQSSRSYEQYF.

The rearrangement uses TRBV28 and TRBJ1-1; possible D gene TRBD1, 5 bases. CDR1 and CDR2 from the germline V gene are MDHEN and SYDVKM. V was clipped by 6 bases and J by 5 bases, with 10 bases between them. This CDR3 is 12 amino acids long. The CDR3 here is CASSGQTTEAFF. The CDR3 region has the DNA TGTGCCAGCAGCGGACAAACGACTGAAGCTTTCTTT.

This clone was observed a handful of times. V and J are TRBV4-1 and TRBJ1-4; D is undetermined. This CDR3 spans 15 amino acids. V lost 4 bases, J lost 7 bases, and 16 bases lay in between. Germline V gene sequence: CDR1 MGHRA, CDR2 YSYEKL. CDR3 nucleotide sequence: TGCGCCAGCAGCCCAGACCGGGGAATGGGTGAAAAACTGTTTTTT. It specifies CASSPDRGMGEKLFF.

The chain has TRBV5-4 and TRBJ2-5, with 8 nucleotides matching TRBD2. The CDR3 is 16 amino acids. Germline assignment: CDR1 SGHNT and CDR2 YYREEE (reference sequence). J was trimmed by 3 bases and V by 4 bases; bases with no gene match: 11. Here the CDR3 DNA reads TGTGCCAGCAGCCCTATCAGGTCAGCGGGGGAAGAGACCCAGTACTTC. It is translated as CASSPIRSAGEETQYF.

The J gene is TRBJ2-4, the V gene TRBV27; tentative D call: TRBD2 (5 bases). Germline assignment: CDR1 MNHEY and CDR2 SMNVEV (reference sequence). CDR3 length equals 14 residues. The CDR3 here is CVTKGALAKNIQYF. DNA of the CDR3: TGTGTCACCAAGGGAGCTTTAGCCAAAAACATTCAGTACTTC.

J is TRBJ2-7 and V is TRBV6-5; 7 bases are shared with TRBD1. The CDR3 is made up of 13 amino acids. Germline values: CDR1 MNHEY, CDR2 SVGAGI. Trimming removed 6 bases from V and 5 bases from J; junction bases left unmatched: 7. CDR3 region: CASSGNRGNEQYF. In DNA, the CDR3 is TGTGCCAGCAGCGGGAACAGGGGAAACGAGCAGTACTTC.

V and J are TRBV5-6 and TRBJ1-1; D remains ambiguous. CDR3 length: 15 amino acids. Per the germline V gene, CDR1 is SGHDT and CDR2 is YYEEEE. The V and J ends lost 4 bases and 1 base respectively, with 14 bases between them. The CDR3 bases are TGTGCCAGCAGCATCGCAATGGGAGGGAACACTGAAGCTTTCTTT. It specifies CASSIAMGGNTEAFF. Based on the CDR3 plus reference TRBV5-6 and TRBJ1-1, the full variable domain is DAGVTQSPTHLIKTRGQQVTLRCSPKSGHDTVSWYQQALGQGPQFIFQYYEEEERQRGNFPDRFSGHQFPNYSSELNVNALLLGDSALYLCASSIAMGGNTEAFFGQGTRLTVV.

The genes are TRBV10-3 and TRBJ2-1, with TRBD2 matching over 7 bases. V lost 6 bases, J lost 8 bases, and 7 bases stayed unmatched. Germline-derived CDR1 and CDR2 are ENHRY and SYGVKD. This CDR3 comprises 13 residues. The CDR3 sequence: CAIRAGLSDEQFF. CDR3 sequence (DNA): TGTGCCATCAGAGCGGGACTATCGGATGAGCAGTTCTTC.

This chain connects TRBV9 to TRBJ2-2; perhaps TRBD2 as D (5 bases). V was cut by 4 bases and J by 1 base, with 11 bases left in between. Per germline, CDR1 SGDLS and CDR2 YYNGEE. This CDR3 contains 15 residues. CDR3 residues: CASSRRGGNTGELFF. As DNA, the CDR3 is TGTGCCAGCAGCCGACGCGGAGGGAACACCGGGGAGCTGTTTTTT.

This clone was counted a single time. The J gene is TRBJ2-7, the V gene TRBV5-5; D is possibly TRBD1 (6 bases). The CDR3 loop spans 17 amino acids. The V gene lost 0 bases and the J gene lost 2 bases, with 18 bases spanning the gap. Germline V gives CDR1 SGHKS, CDR2 YYEKEE (reference sequence). The CDR3: CASSLGGQGTIPYEQYF. As DNA, the CDR3 is TGTGCCAGCAGCTTGGGGGGGCAGGGTACTATCCCCTACGAGCAGTACTTC.

This chain connects TRBV5-5 to TRBJ1-2; D is unclear. V lost 0 bases to trimming and J lost 0 bases, with 12 bases between them. This CDR3 has 16 amino acids. CDR1 is SGHKS and CDR2 is YYEKEE in the germline V gene (reference sequence). In DNA, the CDR3 is TGTGCCAGCAGCTTGGGGTCCACGGTGTCTAACTATGGCTACACCTTC. It translates to CASSLGSTVSNYGYTF. The full variable domain, rest sourced from reference TRBV5-5 and TRBJ1-2, is DAGVTQSPTHLIKTRGQQVTLRCSPISGHKSVSWYQQVLGQGPQFIFQYYEKEERGRGNFPDRFSARQFPNYSSELNVNALLLGDSALYLCASSLGSTVSNYGYTFGSGTRLTVV.

V and J are TRBV2 and TRBJ1-1; 7 bases match TRBD1. Trimming at V came to 5 bases and at J to 7 bases, leaving 4 bases not matched to a gene. The germline gives CDR1 SNHLY, CDR2 FYNNEI. CDR3 size: 12 residues. The DNA of the CDR3 is TGTGCCAGCAGTAGCAGACAGGGTGAAGCTTTCTTT. Residues: CASSSRQGEAFF.

The chain employs TRBV11-3 and TRBJ2-3, with 7 bases identical to TRBD2. Germline CDR1 reads SGHNT; CDR2 reads YENEEA. V lost 4 bases to trimming and J lost 7 bases; unmatched junction nucleotides: 8. The CDR3 has 14 amino acids. The CDR3 DNA reads TGTGCCAGCAGCTCCGGGACTAATGCGAATACGCAGTATTTT. Amino acids: CASSSGTNANTQYF.

The chain has TRBV5-1 and TRBJ1-4; 9 nucleotides line up with TRBD1. This CDR3 region has 14 residues. The V gene's germline CDR1 is SGHRS and CDR2 YFSETQ. V gave up 3 bases and J gave up 8 bases; unmatched junction bases: 5. The CDR3 spells CASSSGQGEEKLFF. CDR3 nucleotides: TGCGCCAGCAGCTCGGGACAGGGAGAGGAAAAACTGTTTTTT.

This clone was seen only a few times. This rearrangement joins TRBV25-1 to TRBJ2-2; 9 bases line up with TRBD1. Per germline, CDR1 MGHDK and CDR2 SYGVNS. J gave up 3 bases and V 6 bases, and 5 bases lay outside the gene matches. CDR3 length equals 15 residues. CDR3 amino acids: CASRERTGDTGELFF. The CDR3 DNA follows: TGTGCCAGCAGGGAACGGACAGGGGACACCGGGGAGCTGTTTTTT.

This clone has more than one count but fewer than ten. The CDR3 region is CASSEGSTEAFF. The CDR3 coding sequence is TGTGCCAGCAGTGAAGGGAGCACTGAAGCTTTCTTT. This chain links TRBV6-1 with TRBJ1-1, with unresolved D. V was shortened by 1 base and J by 4 bases, with 4 bases between the two germline ends. The CDR3 length is 12 residues. Germline CDR1 MNHNS, CDR2 SASEGT.

The chain joins TRBV5-4 to TRBJ2-4; the D gene is possibly TRBD2 (6 bases). The V end lost 0 bases, the J end lost 3 bases, and 13 bases lay between the germline ends. The V gene's germline CDR1 is SGHNT and CDR2 YYREEE (reference sequence). CDR3 length: 16 amino acids. The CDR3 loop reads CASSLAGTLVKNIQYF. The CDR3 DNA follows: TGTGCCAGCAGCTTGGCAGGGACTTTGGTCAAAAACATTCAGTACTTC.

The chain couples TRBV28 to TRBJ1-1, with D uncertain. Between the trimmed V and J ends, which lost 4 bases and 3 bases, there was a span of 21 bases. There are 17 residues in the CDR3. In germline, CDR1 is MDHEN, CDR2 SYDVKM. The CDR3 DNA reads TGTGCCAGCAGTTCTGAGGGCGAGGGTTCATTGGACACTGAAGCTTTCTTT. It codes for CASSSEGEGSLDTEAFF. Combining the CDR3 with reference TRBV28 and TRBJ1-1 gives the whole variable domain DVKVTQSSRYLVKRTGEKVFLECVQDMDHENMFWYRQDPGLGLRLIYFSYDVKMKEKGDIPEGYSVSREKKERFSLILESASTNQTSMYLCASSSEGEGSLDTEAFFGQGTRLTVV.